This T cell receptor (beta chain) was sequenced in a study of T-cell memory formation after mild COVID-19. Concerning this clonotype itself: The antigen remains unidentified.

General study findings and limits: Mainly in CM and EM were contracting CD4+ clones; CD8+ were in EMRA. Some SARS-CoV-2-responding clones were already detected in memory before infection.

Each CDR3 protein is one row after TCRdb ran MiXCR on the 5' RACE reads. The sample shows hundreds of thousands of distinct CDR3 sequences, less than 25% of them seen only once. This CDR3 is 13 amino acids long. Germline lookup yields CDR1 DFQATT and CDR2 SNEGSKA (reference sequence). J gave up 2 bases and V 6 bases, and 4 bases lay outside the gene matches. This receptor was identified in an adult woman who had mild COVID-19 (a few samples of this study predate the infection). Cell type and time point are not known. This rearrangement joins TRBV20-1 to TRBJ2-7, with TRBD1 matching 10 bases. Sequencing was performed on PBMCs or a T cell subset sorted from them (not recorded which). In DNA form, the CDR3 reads TGCAGTGCAGGGGGACAGGGGCCCTACGAGCAGTACTTC. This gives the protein CSAGGQGPYEQYF.